This TCR beta chain was observed in a study of shared clonotypes between healthy human individuals. The CDR3 spans 16 residues. The V and J ends lost 5 bases and 0 bases respectively, with 14 bases between them. Germline CDR1 reads MNHEY; CDR2 reads SMNVEV (reference sequence). Assay runs were performed at deep level. The table came from immunoSEQ multiplex PCR; TCRdb's copy has only in-frame clones and leaves some out. The sample has about 700,000 clones; 92% are singletons. CD45RO negativity and positive selection for CCR7 defined naive CD8 cells, a population that excluded terminally differentiated effector memory CD45RA+ cells.

The rearrangement uses TRBV27 and TRBJ1-5; TRBD1 is a possible D gene (5 bases). The sample was naive CD8+ T cells sorted from blood. The sequence derives from a man younger than 40 in good health. The CDR3 DNA is TGTGCCAGCAGTCCTATTGGGGGATATAGCAATCAGCCCCAGCATTTT. The encoded protein is CASSPIGGYSNQPQHF.